These T cell receptor beta chains were read from a single sample in a study of radiation and T cells in renal cell carcinoma. TCRdb's copy holds only in-frame clones and misses some; the assay was immunoSEQ multiplex PCR. Of about 16,000 clones listed, about 53% were seen once; the top ten hold roughly 10%. The sample in question was tumor tissue, obtained from a patient whose treatment was nephrectomy without radiotherapy. These TCRs come from a man in his forties with renal cell carcinoma. CDR3s include the opening cysteine and the closing phenylalanine or tryptophan. D genes are given only for firm matches. Size tells how often a clone was seen (once, few, many) or the class of an expanded clone, and some rows leave it out.

v_gene: TRBV9
d_gene: NA
j_gene: TRBJ2-7
abundance: NA
CDR3aa: CASSPPGGRGTHEQYF
CDR3nt: TGTGCCAGCAGCCCCCCTGGGGGGCGGGGGACCCACGAGCAGTACTTC

v_gene: TRBV4-1
d_gene: NA
j_gene: TRBJ2-2
abundance: NA
CDR3aa: CASSQDTPGGGRELFF
CDR3nt: TGCGCCAGCAGCCAAGATACTCCAGGGGGGGGCCGGGAGCTGTTTTTT

v_gene: TRBV10-1
d_gene: NA
j_gene: TRBJ1-3
abundance: NA
CDR3aa: CASSDSQNPSSGNTIYF
CDR3nt: TGCGCCAGCAGTGATAGTCAGAATCCATCCTCTGGAAACACCATATATTTT

v_gene: TRBV11-2
d_gene: NA
j_gene: TRBJ1-1
abundance: NA
CDR3aa: CASSLNQGNTEAFF
CDR3nt: TGTGCCAGCAGCCTAAACCAGGGGAACACTGAAGCTTTCTTT

v_gene: TRBV6-6
d_gene: NA
j_gene: TRBJ2-7
abundance: NA
CDR3aa: CASRQEGEQYF
CDR3nt: TGTGCCAGCAGGCAGGAGGGCGAGCAGTACTTC

v_gene: TRBV6-1
d_gene: TRBD1
j_gene: TRBJ1-1
abundance: once
CDR3aa: CASSEWGGQGGMRDTEAFF
CDR3nt: TGTGCCAGCAGTGAATGGGGGGGACAGGGAGGAATGCGGGACACTGAAGCTTTCTTT

v_gene: TRBV7-6
d_gene: TRBD2
j_gene: TRBJ2-7
abundance: NA
CDR3aa: CASSNREGDSYEQYF
CDR3nt: TGTGCCAGCAGCAATCGGGAGGGCGATTCCTACGAGCAGTACTTC

v_gene: TRBV6-5
d_gene: NA
j_gene: TRBJ1-1
abundance: NA
CDR3aa: CASSYSLQREAFF
CDR3nt: TGTGCCAGCAGTTACTCTTTACAGCGTGAAGCTTTCTTT

v_gene: TRBV30
d_gene: NA
j_gene: TRBJ1-3
abundance: NA
CDR3aa: CAWSETRAGNTIYF
CDR3nt: TGTGCCTGGAGTGAGACACGAGCTGGAAACACCATATATTTT

v_gene: TRBV27
d_gene: NA
j_gene: TRBJ2-3
abundance: NA
CDR3aa: CASSFGAGAKFSTDTQYF
CDR3nt: TGTGCCAGCAGTTTTGGCGCGGGGGCCAAATTTTCCACAGATACGCAGTATTTT

v_gene: TRBV6-6
d_gene: NA
j_gene: TRBJ1-4
abundance: NA
CDR3aa: CASSRGASATNEKLFF
CDR3nt: TGTGCCAGCAGCCGCGGGGCCAGTGCAACTAATGAAAAACTGTTTTTT

v_gene: TRBV19
d_gene: TRBD1
j_gene: TRBJ1-2
abundance: NA
CDR3aa: CASTMQGVVYGYTF
CDR3nt: TGTGCCAGTACCATGCAGGGGGTCGTCTATGGCTACACCTTC

v_gene: TRBV6-5
d_gene: NA
j_gene: TRBJ2-2
abundance: NA
CDR3aa: CASRLRWGDTGELFF
CDR3nt: TGTGCCAGCAGACTGCGCTGGGGGGACACCGGGGAGCTGTTTTTT